Here is one TCR beta chain with its context. This sample was taken from a study of regulatory T cells in long-lasting Graves disease. Time point specified: newly diagnosed GD, antithyroid drugs for less than 3 months. After RNA was extracted from PBMCs, the TCR library was made from it. The EDTA tubes were filled with 7.5 to 9 milliliters of drawn peripheral blood. Library construction for TCR beta used iRepertoire HTBI primers and Arm-PCR of CDR3 regions. TCRdb re-called the multiplex PCR reads with MiXCR, one entry per CDR3 protein. The data hold some 340,000 distinct CDR3 sequences, with approximately 12% observed a single time. These sequences were also reported in another study, on T cells in Graves' hyperthyroidism and ophthalmopathy.

The sequence was collected from a young woman with Graves disease. The starting material was peripheral blood mononuclear cells (PBMCs), obtained at new diagnosis, from a patient treated with antithyroid drugs.

DNA of the CDR3: TGTGCCAGTAGTATAGGTTTCTTGTTACAGGGGGGAAATCAGCCCCAGCATTTT. Residues: CASSIGFLLQGGNQPQHF. This chain links TRBV19 with TRBJ1-5, with TRBD1 identical over 8 bases. Trimming removed 1 base from V and 4 bases from J; junction bases left unmatched: 12. This CDR3 is 18 amino acids long. Germline V gene sequence: CDR1 LNHDA, CDR2 SQIVND (reference sequence).